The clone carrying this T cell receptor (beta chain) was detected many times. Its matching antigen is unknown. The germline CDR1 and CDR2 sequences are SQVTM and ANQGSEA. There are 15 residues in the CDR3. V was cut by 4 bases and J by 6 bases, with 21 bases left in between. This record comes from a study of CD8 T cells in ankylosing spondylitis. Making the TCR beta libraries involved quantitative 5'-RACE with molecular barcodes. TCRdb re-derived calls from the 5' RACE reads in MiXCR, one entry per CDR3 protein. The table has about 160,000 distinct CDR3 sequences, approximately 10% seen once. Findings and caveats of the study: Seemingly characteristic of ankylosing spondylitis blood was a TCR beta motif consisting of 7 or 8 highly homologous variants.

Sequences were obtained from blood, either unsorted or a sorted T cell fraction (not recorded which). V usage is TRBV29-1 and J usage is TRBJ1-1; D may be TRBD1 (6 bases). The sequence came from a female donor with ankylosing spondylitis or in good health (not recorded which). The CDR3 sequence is CSVGGPDGRPSEAFF. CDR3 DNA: TGCAGCGTTGGGGGGCCCGATGGGCGACCGTCTGAAGCTTTCTTT.